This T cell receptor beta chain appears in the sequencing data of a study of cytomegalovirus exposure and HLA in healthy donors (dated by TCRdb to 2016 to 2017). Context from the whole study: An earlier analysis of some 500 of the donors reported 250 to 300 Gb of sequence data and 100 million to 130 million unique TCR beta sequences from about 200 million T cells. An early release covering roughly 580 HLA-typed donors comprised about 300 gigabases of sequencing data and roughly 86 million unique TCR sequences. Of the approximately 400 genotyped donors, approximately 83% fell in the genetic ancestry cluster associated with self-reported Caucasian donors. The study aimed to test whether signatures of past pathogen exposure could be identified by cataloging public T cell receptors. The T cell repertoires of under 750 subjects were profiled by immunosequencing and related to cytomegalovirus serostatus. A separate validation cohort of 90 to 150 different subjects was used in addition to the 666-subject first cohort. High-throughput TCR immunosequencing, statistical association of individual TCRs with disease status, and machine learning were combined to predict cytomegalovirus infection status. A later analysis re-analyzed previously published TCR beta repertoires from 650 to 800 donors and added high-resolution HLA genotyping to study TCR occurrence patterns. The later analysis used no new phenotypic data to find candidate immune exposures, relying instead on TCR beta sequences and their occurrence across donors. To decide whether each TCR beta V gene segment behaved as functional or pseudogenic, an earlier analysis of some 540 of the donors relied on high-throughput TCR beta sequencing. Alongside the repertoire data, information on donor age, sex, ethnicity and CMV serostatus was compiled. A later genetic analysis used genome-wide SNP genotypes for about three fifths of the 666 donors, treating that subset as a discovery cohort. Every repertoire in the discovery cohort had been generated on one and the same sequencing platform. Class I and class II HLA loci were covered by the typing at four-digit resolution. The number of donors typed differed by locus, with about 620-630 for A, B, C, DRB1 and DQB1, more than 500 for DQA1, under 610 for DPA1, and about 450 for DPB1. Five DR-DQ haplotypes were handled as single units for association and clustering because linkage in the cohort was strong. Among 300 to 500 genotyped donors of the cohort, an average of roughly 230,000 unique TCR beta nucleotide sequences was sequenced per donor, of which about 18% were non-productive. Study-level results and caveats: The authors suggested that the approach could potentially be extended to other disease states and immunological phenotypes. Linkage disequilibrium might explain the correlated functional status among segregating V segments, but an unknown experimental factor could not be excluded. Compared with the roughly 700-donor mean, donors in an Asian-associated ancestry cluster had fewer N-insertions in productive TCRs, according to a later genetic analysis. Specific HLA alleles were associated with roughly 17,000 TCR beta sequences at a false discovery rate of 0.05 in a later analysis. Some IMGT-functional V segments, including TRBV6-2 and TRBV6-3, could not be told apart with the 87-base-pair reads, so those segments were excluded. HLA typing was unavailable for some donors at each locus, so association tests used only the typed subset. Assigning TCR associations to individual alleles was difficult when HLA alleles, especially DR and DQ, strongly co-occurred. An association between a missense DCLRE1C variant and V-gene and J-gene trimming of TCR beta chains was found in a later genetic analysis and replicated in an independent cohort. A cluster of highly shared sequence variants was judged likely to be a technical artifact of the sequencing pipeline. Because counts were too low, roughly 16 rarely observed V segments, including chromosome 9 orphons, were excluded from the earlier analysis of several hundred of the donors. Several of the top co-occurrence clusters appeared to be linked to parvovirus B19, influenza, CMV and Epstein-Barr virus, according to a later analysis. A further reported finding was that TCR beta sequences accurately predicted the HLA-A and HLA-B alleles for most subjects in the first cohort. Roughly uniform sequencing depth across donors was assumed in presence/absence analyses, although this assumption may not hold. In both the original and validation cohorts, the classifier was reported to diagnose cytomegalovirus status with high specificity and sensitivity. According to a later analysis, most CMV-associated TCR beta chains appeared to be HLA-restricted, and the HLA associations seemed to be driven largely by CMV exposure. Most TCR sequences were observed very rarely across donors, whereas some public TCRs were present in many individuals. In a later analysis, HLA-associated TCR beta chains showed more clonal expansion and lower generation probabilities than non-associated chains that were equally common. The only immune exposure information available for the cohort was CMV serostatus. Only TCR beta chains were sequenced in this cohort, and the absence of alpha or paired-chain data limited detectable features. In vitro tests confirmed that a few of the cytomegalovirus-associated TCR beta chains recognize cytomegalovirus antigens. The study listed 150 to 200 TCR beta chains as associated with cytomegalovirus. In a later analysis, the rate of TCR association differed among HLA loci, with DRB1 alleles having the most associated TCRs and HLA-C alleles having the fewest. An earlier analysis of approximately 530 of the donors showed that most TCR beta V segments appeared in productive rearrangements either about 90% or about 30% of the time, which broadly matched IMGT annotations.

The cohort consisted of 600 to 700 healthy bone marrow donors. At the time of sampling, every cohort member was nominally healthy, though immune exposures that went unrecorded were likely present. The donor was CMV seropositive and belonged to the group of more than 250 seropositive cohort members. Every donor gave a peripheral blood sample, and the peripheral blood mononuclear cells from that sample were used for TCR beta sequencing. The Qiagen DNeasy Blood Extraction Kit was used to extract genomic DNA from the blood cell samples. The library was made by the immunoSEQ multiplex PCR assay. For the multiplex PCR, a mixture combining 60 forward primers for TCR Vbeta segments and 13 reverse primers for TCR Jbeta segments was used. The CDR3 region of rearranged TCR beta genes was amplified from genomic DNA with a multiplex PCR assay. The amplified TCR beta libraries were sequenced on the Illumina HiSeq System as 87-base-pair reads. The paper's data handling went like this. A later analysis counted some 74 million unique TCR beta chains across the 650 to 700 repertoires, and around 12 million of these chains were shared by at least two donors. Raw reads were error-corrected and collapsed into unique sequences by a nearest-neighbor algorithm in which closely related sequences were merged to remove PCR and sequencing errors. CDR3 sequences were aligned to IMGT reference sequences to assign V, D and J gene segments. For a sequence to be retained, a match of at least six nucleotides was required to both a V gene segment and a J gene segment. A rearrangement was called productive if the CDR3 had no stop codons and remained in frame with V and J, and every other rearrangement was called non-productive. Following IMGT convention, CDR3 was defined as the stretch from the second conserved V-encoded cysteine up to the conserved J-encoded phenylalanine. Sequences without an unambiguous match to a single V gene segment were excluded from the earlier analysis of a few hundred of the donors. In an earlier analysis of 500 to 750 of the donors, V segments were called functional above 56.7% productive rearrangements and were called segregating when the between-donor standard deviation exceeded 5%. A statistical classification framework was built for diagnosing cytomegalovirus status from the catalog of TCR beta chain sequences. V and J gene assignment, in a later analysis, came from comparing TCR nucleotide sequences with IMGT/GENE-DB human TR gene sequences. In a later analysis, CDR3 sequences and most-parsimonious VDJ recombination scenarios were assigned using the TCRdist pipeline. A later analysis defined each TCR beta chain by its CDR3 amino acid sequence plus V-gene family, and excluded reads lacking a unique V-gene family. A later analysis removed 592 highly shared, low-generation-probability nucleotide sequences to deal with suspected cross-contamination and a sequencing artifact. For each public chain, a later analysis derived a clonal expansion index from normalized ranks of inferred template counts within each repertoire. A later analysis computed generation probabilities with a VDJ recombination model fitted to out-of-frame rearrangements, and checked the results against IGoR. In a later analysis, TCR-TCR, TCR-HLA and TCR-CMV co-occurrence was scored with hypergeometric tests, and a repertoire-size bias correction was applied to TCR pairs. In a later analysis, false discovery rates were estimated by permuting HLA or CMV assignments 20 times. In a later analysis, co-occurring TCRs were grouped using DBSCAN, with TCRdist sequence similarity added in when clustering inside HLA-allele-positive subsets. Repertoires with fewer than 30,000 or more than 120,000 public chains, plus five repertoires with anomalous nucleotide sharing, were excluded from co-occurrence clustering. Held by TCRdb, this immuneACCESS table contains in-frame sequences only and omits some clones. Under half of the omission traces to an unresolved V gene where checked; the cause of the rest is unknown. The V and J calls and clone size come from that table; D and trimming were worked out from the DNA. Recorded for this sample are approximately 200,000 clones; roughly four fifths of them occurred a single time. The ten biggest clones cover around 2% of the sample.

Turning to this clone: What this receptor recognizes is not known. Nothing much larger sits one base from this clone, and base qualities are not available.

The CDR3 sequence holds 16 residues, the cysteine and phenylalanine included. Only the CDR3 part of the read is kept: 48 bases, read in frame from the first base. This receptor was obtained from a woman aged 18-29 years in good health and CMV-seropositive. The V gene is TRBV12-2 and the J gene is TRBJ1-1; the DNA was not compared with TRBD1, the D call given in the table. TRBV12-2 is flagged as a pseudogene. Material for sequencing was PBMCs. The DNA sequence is TGTGCAAGTCGCTCCCCACCGGGACAGGAGAACACTGAAGCTTTCTTT. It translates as CASRSPPGQENTEAFF.